This TCR beta chain is drawn from a study of T cells in localized non-small cell lung cancer. The method was immunoSEQ multiplex PCR; TCRdb's version includes in-frame clones alone and lacks a portion of them. In the table there are about 23,000 clones, 80% to 85% of which are singletons. About this clone itself: Antigen unknown.

Notes on the study in general: Sequencing involved a lone tumor region, leaving heterogeneity possible. Uninvolved adjacent lung showed peak T cell clonality, exceeding tumor. In adjacent lung appeared a median approximately 61 of the top 100 tumor clones.

V lost 2 bases and J 1 base, leaving 18 bases between the germline ends. Germline V gene data show CDR1 as GTSNPN and CDR2 as SVGIG (reference sequence). The CDR3 is made up of 17 amino acids. This receptor was obtained from a man aged 35 to 69 with stage II lung adenocarcinoma. Sequencing was performed on PBMCs, taken before any cancer treatment. J is TRBJ1-5 and V is TRBV30; possibly TRBD1 for D (5 bases). DNA for the CDR3: TGTGCCTGGAGTTGGGGGAGGACGGGAACCAGCAATCAGCCCCAGCATTTT. This gives the protein CAWSWGRTGTSNQPQHF.